These 2 T cell receptor beta chains share one sample of origin, sequenced in a study of glioma-infiltrating T cells after dendritic cell vaccination. Profiling relied on immunoSEQ multiplex PCR, and the TCRdb table lists in-frame clones only, not all of them. Here the sample spans about 82,000 clones, around 83% being singletons. Indicated time point: after dendritic cell vaccination, including at tumor progression/relapse. The sequenced sample was blood, obtained after dendritic cell vaccination. Source of these receptors: a human donor with glioblastoma.

The chain uses TRBV2 and TRBJ1-2; no reliable D call. The CDR3 totals 13 residues. Trimming removed 3 bases from V and 5 bases from J, with 10 bases in between. The germline CDR1 and CDR2 sequences are SNHLY and FYNNEI. This CDR3 is CASSDELFYGYTF. DNA of the CDR3: TGTGCCAGCAGTGATGAACTTTTTTATGGCTACACCTTC.

The chain joins TRBV4-2 to TRBJ1-1; D is undetermined. The germline V and J ends were trimmed by 1 base and 0 bases, with 9 bases remaining between them. This CDR3 spans 15 amino acids. Germline V gene lookup returns CDR1 LGHNA and CDR2 YNFKEQ. In DNA, the CDR3 is TGTGCCAGCAGCCAAGTGCAGGAGGTGAACACTGAAGCTTTCTTT. This encodes CASSQVQEVNTEAFF.